This T cell receptor beta chain stems from a study of cytomegalovirus exposure and HLA in healthy donors. Study-level background: The Caucasian-associated ancestry cluster held around four fifths of around 380 genotyped donors.

The count of this clone is one. Deletions cut 7 bases from V and 8 bases from J, with 14 bases between. Per germline, CDR1 MDHEN and CDR2 SYDVKM. The CDR3 is 12 amino acids. 13 Jbeta primers and 60 Vbeta primers were used for the PCR. Libraries were prepared by immunoSEQ multiplex PCR; TCRdb keeps only in-frame clonotypes and omits some of them. The sample contains about 150,000 clones, about 75% of which appear only once. This rearrangement joins TRBV28 to TRBJ1-2, with D possibly matching TRBD1 (6 bases). This TCR derives from a man under 40 in good health and CMV-seronegative. Sequences were obtained from PBMCs. The CDR3: CASTEGGRGYTF. In nucleotides, the CDR3 is TGTGCCAGCACCGAGGGGGGGCGAGGCTACACCTTC.